Listed below are T cell receptor beta chains from one sample, sequenced in a study of Ad26.COV2.S vaccination and SARS-CoV-2 variants. Libraries were prepared by immunoSEQ multiplex PCR; TCRdb keeps only in-frame clonotypes and omits some of them. Of around 340,000 clones in the sample, around nine tenths are singletons; the top ten hold around 11%. The source was peripheral blood, collected in a trial of Ad26.COV2.S vaccine versus placebo. The receptors originated from a person aged 18-60 years who received the Ad26.COV2.S COVID-19 vaccine or a placebo. Both conserved end residues are part of each CDR3. D genes are given only for firm matches. Expanded clones get a size class; other rows say once, few or many, or leave the size out.

CDR3nt: TGTGCCAGCAGCTTAGATCTCCGGCGGGAGCAGTACTTC
CDR3aa: CASSLDLRREQYF
j_gene: TRBJ2-7
abundance: .
d_gene: .
v_gene: TRBV11-2

CDR3nt: TGTGCCAGCAGTTCTAGGGTCAACGTGAACACTGAAGCTTTCTTT
CDR3aa: CASSSRVNVNTEAFF
j_gene: TRBJ1-1
abundance: .
d_gene: .
v_gene: TRBV27

CDR3nt: TGTGCCAGCAGCTCCTGGACAGGGGGACGTCATTACCCCTACAATGAGCAGTTCTTC
CDR3aa: CASSSWTGGRHYPYNEQFF
j_gene: TRBJ2-1
abundance: .
d_gene: TRBD1
v_gene: TRBV11-2

CDR3nt: TGTGCCAGCAGCCAAGAAACAGGGCGGCAGCCCCAGCATTTT
CDR3aa: CASSQETGRQPQHF
j_gene: TRBJ1-5
abundance: few
d_gene: .
v_gene: TRBV4-2

CDR3nt: TGTGCCAGCAGCAAGGGAGGGGGAGGCACTGAAGCTTTCTTT
CDR3aa: CASSKGGGGTEAFF
j_gene: TRBJ1-1
abundance: .
d_gene: .
v_gene: TRBV4-2

CDR3nt: TGCGCCACCTCCGAAGAAGAGACCCAGTACTTC
CDR3aa: CATSEEETQYF
j_gene: TRBJ2-5
abundance: .
d_gene: .
v_gene: TRBV4-1

CDR3nt: TGTGCCAGCAGCCTGGGACCGAGCTACGAGCAGTACTTC
CDR3aa: CASSLGPSYEQYF
j_gene: TRBJ2-7
abundance: .
d_gene: .
v_gene: TRBV3-1/TRBV3-2

CDR3nt: TGTGCCAGCAGCTTAGGCTACAATAATCAGCCCCAGCATTTT
CDR3aa: CASSLGYNNQPQHF
j_gene: TRBJ1-5
abundance: .
d_gene: .
v_gene: TRBV5-5

CDR3nt: TGTGCCAGCAGCCCCGTTACCGGGACTAGCGGTTACAATGAGCAGTTCTTC
CDR3aa: CASSPVTGTSGYNEQFF
j_gene: TRBJ2-1
abundance: .
d_gene: TRBD2
v_gene: TRBV28

CDR3nt: TGTGCCAGCAGCTGGACTAGCGGGGGGGTATCAGATACGCAGTATTTT
CDR3aa: CASSWTSGGVSDTQYF
j_gene: TRBJ2-3
abundance: .
d_gene: TRBD2
v_gene: TRBV7-2

CDR3nt: TGCGCCAGCAGCCCGGACAGGGGTGGTGATCAGCCCCAGCATTTT
CDR3aa: CASSPDRGGDQPQHF
j_gene: TRBJ1-5
abundance: few
d_gene: TRBD1
v_gene: TRBV5-1

CDR3nt: TGTGCCAGCAGCGGGACAATCGGAAACACCATATATTTT
CDR3aa: CASSGTIGNTIYF
j_gene: TRBJ1-3
abundance: .
d_gene: .
v_gene: TRBV2

CDR3nt: TGTGCCAGCAGTTTTCGGCGGGAGCGGGGGGACGAGCAGTACTTC
CDR3aa: CASSFRRERGDEQYF
j_gene: TRBJ2-7
abundance: .
d_gene: TRBD2
v_gene: TRBV28

CDR3nt: TGTGCCAGCAGCTTGGACGCCGCCTACGAGCAGTACTTC
CDR3aa: CASSLDAAYEQYF
j_gene: TRBJ2-7
abundance: once
d_gene: .
v_gene: TRBV7-9

CDR3nt: TGTGCCAGCAGTGAGGCGGGACTAGCGGGGGGGCCAGATACGCAGTATTTT
CDR3aa: CASSEAGLAGGPDTQYF
j_gene: TRBJ2-3
abundance: .
d_gene: TRBD2
v_gene: TRBV6-1

CDR3nt: TGCGCCAGCAGCTTGGAACTGACCTACGAGCAGTACTTC
CDR3aa: CASSLELTYEQYF
j_gene: TRBJ2-7
abundance: .
d_gene: .
v_gene: TRBV5-1

CDR3nt: TGTGCCAGCAGCAGCAGGGGGTTGGCGGAGACCCAGTACTTC
CDR3aa: CASSSRGLAETQYF
j_gene: TRBJ2-5
abundance: .
d_gene: TRBD1
v_gene: TRBV11-3

CDR3nt: TGTGCCAGCAGTGAGATAGCGGGATATAATGAGCAGTTCTTC
CDR3aa: CASSEIAGYNEQFF
j_gene: TRBJ2-1
abundance: .
d_gene: TRBD2
v_gene: TRBV2

CDR3nt: TGTGCCAGCCGACTTAACACTGAAGCTTTCTTT
CDR3aa: CASRLNTEAFF
j_gene: TRBJ1-1
abundance: .
d_gene: .
v_gene: TRBV19

CDR3nt: TGCGCCAGCAGCCCTAGATTGGGCTTGGGGAGCCATTTTAGCAATCAGCCCCAGCATTTT
CDR3aa: CASSPRLGLGSHFSNQPQHF
j_gene: TRBJ1-5
abundance: .
d_gene: .
v_gene: TRBV4-1

CDR3nt: TGCGCCAGCAGCCTCCCCGGGACAGGTATTTACGAGCAGTACTTC
CDR3aa: CASSLPGTGIYEQYF
j_gene: TRBJ2-7
abundance: .
d_gene: TRBD1
v_gene: TRBV5-1

CDR3nt: TGTGCCATCAGAAGGACTAGCGGGGTTGGGGAGACCCAGTACTTC
CDR3aa: CAIRRTSGVGETQYF
j_gene: TRBJ2-5
abundance: once
d_gene: TRBD2
v_gene: TRBV10-3

CDR3nt: TGTGCCAGCACAGACAGGGCGAGCTCCTACGAGCAGTACTTC
CDR3aa: CASTDRASSYEQYF
j_gene: TRBJ2-7
abundance: .
d_gene: TRBD1
v_gene: TRBV2

CDR3nt: TGTGCCAGCAGCCGGGGACTAGCGGGGAACACCGGGGAGCTGTTTTTT
CDR3aa: CASSRGLAGNTGELFF
j_gene: TRBJ2-2
abundance: .
d_gene: TRBD2
v_gene: TRBV6-2/TRBV6-3

CDR3nt: TGTGCCAGCAGTCTACTAGCGGGGCCTTCCTACGAGCAGTACTTC
CDR3aa: CASSLLAGPSYEQYF
j_gene: TRBJ2-7
abundance: .
d_gene: TRBD2
v_gene: TRBV6-2/TRBV6-3

CDR3nt: TGTGCCAGTAGTGTTCGGACAGGGGGCATTACCGGGGAGCTGTTTTTT
CDR3aa: CASSVRTGGITGELFF
j_gene: TRBJ2-2
abundance: .
d_gene: TRBD1
v_gene: TRBV19

CDR3nt: TGTGCCAGCAGTTATTCGGACAGGGGCGGCGGCTACACCTTC
CDR3aa: CASSYSDRGGGYTF
j_gene: TRBJ1-2
abundance: .
d_gene: TRBD1
v_gene: TRBV6-2/TRBV6-3

CDR3nt: TGTGCCAGCAGTGACAGGGACTATGGCTACACCTTC
CDR3aa: CASSDRDYGYTF
j_gene: TRBJ1-2
abundance: once
d_gene: .
v_gene: TRBV6-4

CDR3nt: TGTGCCAGCTCAAGGTCGAATGAGGAAAAACTGTTTTTT
CDR3aa: CASSRSNEEKLFF
j_gene: TRBJ1-4
abundance: .
d_gene: .
v_gene: TRBV18

CDR3nt: TGTGCCAGCAGTGAAGCGGCCGGGACTCGACTCGAGCAGTACTTC
CDR3aa: CASSEAAGTRLEQYF
j_gene: TRBJ2-7
abundance: .
d_gene: .
v_gene: TRBV6-1

CDR3nt: TGTGCCAGCGGGGGGACTAGCGGCCCCCTGGGGAATGAGCAGTTCTTC
CDR3aa: CASGGTSGPLGNEQFF
j_gene: TRBJ2-1
abundance: .
d_gene: TRBD2
v_gene: TRBV7-8

CDR3nt: TGTGCCAGCTCACCACTTACAGGTAACACTGAAGCTTTCTTT
CDR3aa: CASSPLTGNTEAFF
j_gene: TRBJ1-1
abundance: .
d_gene: .
v_gene: TRBV18

CDR3nt: TGTGCCAGCAGCCAAGGGGGTCCGAACACTGAAGCTTTCTTT
CDR3aa: CASSQGGPNTEAFF
j_gene: TRBJ1-1
abundance: few
d_gene: .
v_gene: TRBV3-1/TRBV3-2

CDR3nt: TGTGCCTGGAGCGGGGGACAGGGGCAGCCCCAGCATTTT
CDR3aa: CAWSGGQGQPQHF
j_gene: TRBJ1-5
abundance: .
d_gene: TRBD1
v_gene: TRBV30

CDR3nt: TGTGCCAGCAGGTATCGGCCTAGCACAGATACGCAGTATTTT
CDR3aa: CASRYRPSTDTQYF
j_gene: TRBJ2-3
abundance: .
d_gene: .
v_gene: TRBV2

CDR3nt: TGTGCCAGCAGCCGGGGTGTTCAGGGTACCACCGGGGAGCTGTTTTTT
CDR3aa: CASSRGVQGTTGELFF
j_gene: TRBJ2-2
abundance: .
d_gene: .
v_gene: TRBV4-2

CDR3nt: TGTGCCAGCAGCTTGGTGGGGGGTGGCTACACCTTC
CDR3aa: CASSLVGGGYTF
j_gene: TRBJ1-2
abundance: .
d_gene: .
v_gene: TRBV7-2

CDR3nt: TGTGCCAGCAGCCCGAGCTCCTACGAGCAGTACTTC
CDR3aa: CASSPSSYEQYF
j_gene: TRBJ2-7
abundance: few
d_gene: .
v_gene: TRBV14

CDR3nt: TGCGCCAGCAGCCAAGACTTGGAGAACACTGAAGCTTTCTTT
CDR3aa: CASSQDLENTEAFF
j_gene: TRBJ1-1
abundance: .
d_gene: .
v_gene: TRBV4-3

CDR3nt: TGTGCCAGCAGCTTGAGAGACTCAAAAGAGACCCAGTACTTC
CDR3aa: CASSLRDSKETQYF
j_gene: TRBJ2-5
abundance: .
d_gene: .
v_gene: TRBV5-4

CDR3nt: TGTGCCAGCAGCACCGGGTCCGGTAACTATGGCTACACCTTC
CDR3aa: CASSTGSGNYGYTF
j_gene: TRBJ1-2
abundance: .
d_gene: .
v_gene: TRBV9

CDR3nt: TGCGCCAGCAGCTCGAAAAACTCATACGAGCAGTACTTC
CDR3aa: CASSSKNSYEQYF
j_gene: TRBJ2-7
abundance: .
d_gene: .
v_gene: TRBV4-3

CDR3nt: TGTGCCAGCAGCTTAGATCCCCTCCTCTTAGTCGGGGAGCTGTTTTTT
CDR3aa: CASSLDPLLLVGELFF
j_gene: TRBJ2-2
abundance: .
d_gene: .
v_gene: TRBV7-8

CDR3nt: TGTGCCAGTAGTATAGCCGGACGAGAGACCCAGTACTTC
CDR3aa: CASSIAGRETQYF
j_gene: TRBJ2-5
abundance: .
d_gene: .
v_gene: TRBV19

CDR3nt: TGTGCCAGCAGTGCCGGGACTAGCGACACCGGGGAGCTGTTTTTT
CDR3aa: CASSAGTSDTGELFF
j_gene: TRBJ2-2
abundance: .
d_gene: TRBD2
v_gene: TRBV2

CDR3nt: TGTGCCAGCAGCCAAGCCGGACAGGCTTCACCCCTCCACTTT
CDR3aa: CASSQAGQASPLHF
j_gene: TRBJ1-6
abundance: .
d_gene: TRBD1
v_gene: TRBV3-1/TRBV3-2

CDR3nt: TGTGCCAGCTCACGGGGGGCGCGAGGCACTGAAGCTTTCTTT
CDR3aa: CASSRGARGTEAFF
j_gene: TRBJ1-1
abundance: .
d_gene: .
v_gene: TRBV18

CDR3nt: TGTGCCAGCACTTCGTCCTTCATAAACGTCTACGAGCAGTACTTC
CDR3aa: CASTSSFINVYEQYF
j_gene: TRBJ2-7
abundance: .
d_gene: .
v_gene: TRBV28

CDR3nt: TGTGCCAGCAGCCAACTTATGGTAGCGGGACAAGAGACCCAGTACTTC
CDR3aa: CASSQLMVAGQETQYF
j_gene: TRBJ2-5
abundance: .
d_gene: TRBD2
v_gene: TRBV14

CDR3nt: TGTGCCAGCAGCCAATTAGACAGGGCTGAATCTGAAGCTTTCTTT
CDR3aa: CASSQLDRAESEAFF
j_gene: TRBJ1-1
abundance: once
d_gene: TRBD1
v_gene: TRBV3-1/TRBV3-2

CDR3nt: TGTGCCAGCACCGGCAGGGGCAATTCCTACTATGGCTACACCTTC
CDR3aa: CASTGRGNSYYGYTF
j_gene: TRBJ1-2
abundance: .
d_gene: .
v_gene: TRBV28

CDR3nt: TGTGCCAGCAGCGTATGGGAGGGGGACGAGCAGTACTTC
CDR3aa: CASSVWEGDEQYF
j_gene: TRBJ2-7
abundance: once
d_gene: .
v_gene: TRBV9

CDR3nt: TGCGCCAGCAGCCAACAACAGGGGGCGCGGGAAGATACGCAGTATTTT
CDR3aa: CASSQQQGAREDTQYF
j_gene: TRBJ2-3
abundance: .
d_gene: TRBD1
v_gene: TRBV4-3